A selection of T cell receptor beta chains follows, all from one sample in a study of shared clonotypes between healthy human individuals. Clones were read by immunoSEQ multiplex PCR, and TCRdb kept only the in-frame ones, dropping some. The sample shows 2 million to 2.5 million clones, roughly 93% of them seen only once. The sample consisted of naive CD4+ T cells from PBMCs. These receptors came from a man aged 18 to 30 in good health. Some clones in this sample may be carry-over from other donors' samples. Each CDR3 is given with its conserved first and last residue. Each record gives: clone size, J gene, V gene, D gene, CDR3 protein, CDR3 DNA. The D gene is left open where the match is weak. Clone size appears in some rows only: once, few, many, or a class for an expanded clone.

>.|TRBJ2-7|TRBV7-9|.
CASSQRDGYYEQYF
TGTGCCAGCAGCCAAAGGGACGGATACTACGAGCAGTACTTC
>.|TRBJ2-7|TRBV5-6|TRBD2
CASSLGGRSSYEQYF
TGTGCCAGCAGCTTGGGCGGGAGGAGCTCCTACGAGCAGTACTTC
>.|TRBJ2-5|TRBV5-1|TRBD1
CASSSGQAIQETQYF
TGCGCCAGCAGCTCGGGACAGGCCATCCAAGAGACCCAGTACTTC
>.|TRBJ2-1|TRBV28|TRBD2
CASSPTGTSAYNEQFF
TGTGCCAGCAGTCCGACCGGGACTAGCGCGTACAATGAGCAGTTCTTC
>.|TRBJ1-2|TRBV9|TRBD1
CASRLSGTGVSGYTF
TGTGCCAGCAGACTGTCGGGGACAGGGGTTTCTGGCTACACCTTC
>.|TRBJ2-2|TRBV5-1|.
CASSLQQLNTGELFF
TGCGCCAGCAGCTTGCAACAGCTGAACACCGGGGAGCTGTTTTTT
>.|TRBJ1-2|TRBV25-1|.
CASSDRQSGGYTF
TGTGCCAGCAGTGACCGACAGTCGGGAGGCTACACCTTC
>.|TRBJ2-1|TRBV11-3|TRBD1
CASSLDGQGNSEQFF
TGTGCCAGCAGCTTAGATGGACAGGGAAACAGTGAGCAGTTCTTC
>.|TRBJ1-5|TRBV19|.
CASSAGPERRRNQPQHF
TGTGCCAGTAGCGCCGGGCCGGAACGCCGGCGCAATCAGCCCCAGCATTTT
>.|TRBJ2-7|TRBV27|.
CASSLRGSYEQYF
TGTGCCAGCAGTTTGAGGGGATCCTACGAGCAGTACTTC
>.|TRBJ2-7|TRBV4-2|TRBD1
CASSQGRGIGEQYF
TGTGCCAGCAGCCAAGGCAGGGGGATTGGCGAGCAGTACTTC
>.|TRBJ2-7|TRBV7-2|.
CASSLGSVSGHYEQYF
TGTGCCAGCAGCTTAGGCTCGGTTTCGGGACACTACGAGCAGTACTTC
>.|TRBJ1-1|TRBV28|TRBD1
CASSFGVIYRDRGSVTEAFF
TGTGCCAGCAGTTTTGGGGTTATTTACCGGGACAGGGGAAGTGTCACTGAAGCTTTCTTT
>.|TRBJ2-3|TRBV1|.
CTSSQVTSKQRASISDTQYF
TGCACCAGCAGCCAAGTTACGTCGAAACAAAGGGCTAGCATTTCAGATACGCAGTATTTT
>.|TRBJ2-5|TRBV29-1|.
CSVFGGQETQYF
TGCAGCGTTTTTGGGGGGCAAGAGACCCAGTACTTC
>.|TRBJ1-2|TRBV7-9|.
CASSLAGLVKGYTF
TGTGCCAGCAGCTTAGCCGGATTAGTCAAGGGCTACACCTTC
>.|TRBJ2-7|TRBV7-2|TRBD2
CASSLIPAGVSYEQYF
TGTGCCAGCAGCCTAATCCCAGCGGGAGTCTCCTACGAGCAGTACTTC
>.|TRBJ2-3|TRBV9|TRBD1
CASSDRGGQEVTQYF
TGTGCCAGCAGCGATAGAGGGGGACAGGAGGTTACGCAGTATTTT
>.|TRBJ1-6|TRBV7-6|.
CASSLGHLMNSPLHF
TGTGCCAGCAGCTTGGGACACCTGATGAATTCACCCCTCCACTTT
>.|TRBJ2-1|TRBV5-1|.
CASSLDRVSSYNEQFF
TGCGCCAGCAGCTTGGATCGCGTTAGCTCCTACAATGAGCAGTTCTTC
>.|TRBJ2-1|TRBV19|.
CASSLAFSSYNEQFF
TGTGCCAGTAGTCTAGCGTTTAGCTCCTACAATGAGCAGTTCTTC
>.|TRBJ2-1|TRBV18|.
CASSPSGYDEQFF
TGTGCCAGCTCACCGTCAGGGTACGATGAGCAGTTCTTC
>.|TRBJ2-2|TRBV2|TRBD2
CASSVGLAGRRTGELFF
TGTGCCAGCAGTGTGGGACTAGCGGGAAGACGTACCGGGGAGCTGTTTTTT
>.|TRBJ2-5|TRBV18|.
CASSPTRGETQYF
TGTGCCAGCTCCCCCACCCGAGGGGAGACCCAGTACTTC
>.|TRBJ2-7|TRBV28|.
CASKGEVNNSYEQYF
TGTGCCAGCAAAGGGGAGGTAAATAACTCCTACGAGCAGTACTTC
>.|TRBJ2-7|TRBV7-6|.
CASSLGDRDTYEQYF
TGTGCCAGCAGCCTCGGGGATAGGGATACCTACGAGCAGTACTTC
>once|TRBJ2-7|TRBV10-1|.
CASSDTLLSNYEQYF
TGCGCCAGCAGTGATACCCTCTTATCCAACTACGAGCAGTACTTC
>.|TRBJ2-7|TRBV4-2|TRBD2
CASSPQGRLAGSYEQYF
TGTGCCAGCAGCCCCCAAGGTAGACTAGCGGGGTCCTACGAGCAGTACTTC
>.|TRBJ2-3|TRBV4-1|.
CASSRGPLSTDTQYF
TGCGCCAGCAGCCGGGGGCCCCTTAGCACAGATACGCAGTATTTT
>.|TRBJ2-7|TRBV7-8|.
CASSLKGDTPYEQYF
TGTGCCAGCAGCTTAAAAGGCGACACCCCCTACGAGCAGTACTTC
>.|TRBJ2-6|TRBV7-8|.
CASSSERASGANVLTF
TGTGCCAGCAGCTCTGAAAGGGCCTCTGGGGCCAACGTCCTGACTTTC
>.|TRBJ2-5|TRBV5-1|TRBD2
CASSLGGSQSQETQYF
TGCGCCAGCAGCTTGGGCGGGAGCCAGTCCCAAGAGACCCAGTACTTC
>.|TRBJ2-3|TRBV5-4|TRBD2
CASSMASGLYTDTQYF
TGTGCCAGCAGCATGGCTAGCGGCTTATACACAGATACGCAGTATTTT
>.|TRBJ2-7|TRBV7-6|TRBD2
CASSYDSGGPYEQYF
TGTGCCAGCAGCTATGATAGCGGGGGCCCCTACGAGCAGTACTTC
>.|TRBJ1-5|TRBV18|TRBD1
CASSADRAVQPQHF
TGTGCCAGCTCCGCGGACAGGGCGGTTCAGCCCCAGCATTTT
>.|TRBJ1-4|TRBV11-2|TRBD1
CASRPIKSRGRSLGEKLFF
TGTGCCAGCAGACCAATTAAATCAAGGGGGCGAAGTCTTGGGGAAAAACTGTTTTTT